This is a list of T cell receptor beta chains from one sample in a study of shared clonotypes between healthy human individuals. The protocol was immunoSEQ multiplex PCR, while the TCRdb copy is restricted to in-frame clones and leaves out a portion. The sample has about 1.1 million clones, approximately 78% seen once. Specimen: memory CD4+ T cells from PBMCs. These receptor sequences come from a man aged 18-30 years in good health. Some clones in this sample may be carry-over from other donors' samples. Each CDR3 is given with its conserved first and last residue. The D gene is left open where the match is weak. Only part of the rows carry a size: once, few, many, or a class if the clone is expanded.

d_call | j_call | clone_size | v_call | cdr3_length | cdr3_aa | cdr3_nt
. | TRBJ2-2 | . | TRBV6-5 | 13 | CASSYSGTGELFF | TGTGCCAGCAGTTACTCTGGCACCGGGGAGCTGTTTTTT
. | TRBJ1-4 | . | TRBV30 | 12 | CAWSPGAEKLFF | TGTGCCTGGAGTCCCGGGGCAGAAAAACTGTTTTTT
. | TRBJ2-7 | . | TRBV5-1 | 15 | CASSLAPGTSYEQYF | TGCGCCAGCAGCTTGGCTCCCGGGACATCCTACGAGCAGTACTTC
. | TRBJ1-1 | few | TRBV5-1 | 14 | CASSLEGANTEAFF | TGCGCCAGCAGCTTGGAAGGGGCTAACACTGAAGCTTTCTTT
. | TRBJ1-3 | . | TRBV28 | 16 | CASSSPRGASGNTIYF | TGTGCCAGCAGTTCACCACGGGGGGCTTCTGGAAACACCATATATTTT
. | TRBJ2-2 | . | TRBV2 | 11 | CASRGRGELFF | TGTGCCAGCCGGGGACGGGGGGAGCTGTTTTTT
. | TRBJ1-3 | . | TRBV7-2 | 15 | CASSPQRPRGNTIYF | TGTGCCAGCAGCCCCCAAAGACCGCGAGGGAACACCATATATTTT
. | TRBJ2-7 | once | TRBV20-1 | 10 | CSALGSEQYF | TGCAGTGCTCTGGGTAGCGAGCAGTACTTC
. | TRBJ2-7 | . | TRBV7-8 | 15 | CASSSRTGGSYEQYF | TGTGCCAGCAGCTCCAGGACGGGCGGGTCCTACGAGCAGTACTTC
. | TRBJ1-1 | many | TRBV10-3 | 13 | CAISEAQNTEAFF | TGTGCCATCAGTGAGGCGCAGAACACTGAAGCTTTCTTT
. | TRBJ2-4 | once | TRBV4-3 | 14 | CASSRSVQGNIQYF | TGCGCCAGCAGCCGATCGGTTCAGGGAAACATTCAGTACTTC
TRBD1 | TRBJ1-4 | . | TRBV27 | 15 | CASRPTGGQGIGLFF | TGTGCCAGCCGACCAACTGGGGGACAGGGGATTGGACTGTTTTTT
TRBD1 | TRBJ2-5 | . | TRBV29-1 | 13 | CSVGETGGETQYF | TGCAGCGTTGGAGAGACAGGGGGCGAGACCCAGTACTTC
. | TRBJ2-1 | . | TRBV2 | 12 | CASRKQGVGQFF | TGTGCCAGCAGGAAACAGGGAGTTGGGCAGTTCTTC
. | TRBJ2-1 | . | TRBV28 | 15 | CASRTLGTSYNEQFF | TGTGCCAGCAGAACCTTGGGGACCTCCTACAATGAGCAGTTCTTC
TRBD2 | TRBJ2-7 | . | TRBV2 | 14 | CASSSSGVSYEQYF | TGTGCCAGCAGTTCTAGCGGGGTTTCCTACGAGCAGTACTTC
TRBD2 | TRBJ2-7 | . | TRBV5-1 | 15 | CASSTTTGGPYEQYF | TGCGCCAGCAGCACTACTACGGGAGGACCCTACGAGCAGTACTTC
TRBD1 | TRBJ1-2 | few | TRBV19 | 15 | CASSFTGGVDYGYTF | TGTGCCAGTAGTTTCACAGGGGGCGTGGACTATGGCTACACCTTC
TRBD2 | TRBJ2-1 | . | TRBV28 | 15 | CASRRAGDGYNEQFF | TGTGCCAGCAGGAGAGCGGGAGATGGCTACAATGAGCAGTTCTTC
. | TRBJ1-1 | . | TRBV5-1 | 15 | CASSFSGWPDTEAFF | TGCGCCAGCAGCTTCTCAGGGTGGCCAGACACTGAAGCTTTCTTT
TRBD1 | TRBJ1-1 | . | TRBV6-5 | 15 | CASSRGRMTPQRAFF | TGTGCCAGCAGCAGGGGGCGCATGACGCCACAAAGGGCTTTCTTT
. | TRBJ2-2 | few | TRBV19 | 13 | CASSIAETGELFF | TGTGCCAGTAGTATAGCGGAGACCGGGGAGCTGTTTTTT
. | TRBJ1-3 | . | TRBV11-3 | 14 | CASSSGTSGNTIYF | TGTGCCAGCAGCTCCGGGACTTCTGGAAACACCATATATTTT
. | TRBJ1-1 | once | TRBV2 | 16 | CASKETNTAPNTEAFF | TGTGCCAGCAAGGAAACGAATACAGCACCGAACACTGAAGCTTTCTTT
TRBD1 | TRBJ1-2 | . | TRBV5-4 | 13 | CASSFEGARGYTF | TGTGCCAGCAGCTTCGAGGGGGCTCGGGGCTACACCTTC
. | TRBJ2-6 | . | TRBV6-1 | 15 | CASSVEGAGANVLTF | TGTGCCAGCAGTGTAGAGGGGGCTGGGGCCAACGTCCTGACTTTC
TRBD2 | TRBJ2-1 | . | TRBV28 | 13 | CASSSGGVGEQFF | TGTGCCAGCAGTTCGGGGGGAGTAGGTGAGCAGTTCTTC
. | TRBJ1-4 | . | TRBV6-1 | 14 | CASSEGGLGEKLFF | TGTGCCAGCAGTGAAGGGGGGCTGGGCGAAAAACTGTTTTTT
TRBD2 | TRBJ2-3 | . | TRBV5-1 | 17 | CASSSGLAGGFVDTQYF | TGCGCCAGCAGCTCGGGACTAGCGGGAGGGTTTGTAGATACGCAGTATTTT
TRBD1 | TRBJ1-2 | . | TRBV6-6 | 15 | CASNLPRDRGHGYTF | TGTGCCAGCAACCTTCCCCGGGACAGGGGCCATGGCTACACCTTC
. | TRBJ2-1 | few | TRBV19 | 11 | CASSLTNEQFF | TGTGCCAGTAGTCTTACGAATGAGCAGTTCTTC
TRBD1 | TRBJ2-7 | . | TRBV19 | 14 | CASSNWDRAYEQYF | TGTGCCAGTAGTAATTGGGACAGGGCCTACGAGCAGTACTTC
TRBD2 | TRBJ2-3 | many | TRBV7-9 | 13 | CASSLDRAGGRYF | TGTGCCAGCAGCTTAGATCGGGCGGGAGGACGGTATTTT
TRBD2 | TRBJ2-7 | . | TRBV30 | 13 | CAQGSGSSYEQYF | TGTGCCCAGGGGAGCGGGAGCTCCTACGAGCAGTACTTC
. | TRBJ2-7 | . | TRBV7-9 | 15 | CASSPGARAPYEQYF | TGTGCCAGCAGCCCTGGGGCTAGGGCGCCCTACGAGCAGTACTTC
. | TRBJ1-3 | . | TRBV19 | 12 | CASSASGNTIYF | TGTGCCAGTAGTGCCTCTGGAAACACCATATATTTT
. | TRBJ2-6 | . | TRBV5-1 | 17 | CASSPPPRSSGANVLTF | TGCGCCAGCAGCCCACCCCCGAGAAGCTCTGGGGCCAACGTCCTGACTTTC
. | TRBJ1-2 | . | TRBV9 | 13 | CASSAPGVYGYTF | TGTGCCAGCAGCGCGCCAGGGGTTTATGGCTACACCTTC
TRBD2 | TRBJ2-5 | . | TRBV10-3 | 11 | CASTGGETQYF | TGTGCCTCGACGGGAGGGGAGACCCAGTACTTC
TRBD1 | TRBJ1-2 | few | TRBV28 | 14 | CASLLLQGAGGYTF | TGTGCCAGCCTCCTTCTACAGGGGGCTGGGGGCTACACCTTC
. | TRBJ1-2 | . | TRBV5-8 | 16 | CASSFFWGREPVGYTF | TGTGCCAGCAGCTTTTTTTGGGGCAGGGAGCCCGTTGGCTACACCTTC
TRBD2 | TRBJ2-3 | . | TRBV30 | 13 | CAWSVGGADTQYF | TGTGCCTGGAGTGTTGGGGGGGCAGATACGCAGTATTTT
. | TRBJ1-1 | . | TRBV7-2 | 17 | CASSLARTEELNTEAFF | TGTGCCAGCAGCTTAGCGAGGACAGAAGAGTTGAACACTGAAGCTTTCTTT
. | TRBJ1-1 | . | TRBV28 | 13 | CASSLGSWGEAFF | TGTGCCAGCAGTTTAGGTTCTTGGGGGGAAGCTTTCTTT
. | TRBJ1-5 | . | TRBV21-1 | 15 | CASSKIEAGGQPQHF | TGTGCCAGCAGCAAAATCGAGGCAGGGGGGCAGCCCCAGCATTTT
TRBD2 | TRBJ2-2 | . | TRBV28 | 14 | CASGTSGNTGELFF | TGTGCCAGTGGGACTAGCGGGAACACCGGGGAGCTGTTTTTT
. | TRBJ1-1 | few | TRBV2 | 14 | CASRRTAKFPEAFF | TGTGCCAGCAGAAGGACAGCCAAGTTTCCTGAAGCTTTCTTT
. | TRBJ2-7 | . | TRBV12-5 | 13 | CASGLVGDSVQYF | TGTGCTAGTGGTTTGGTCGGGGACTCGGTGCAGTACTTC
. | TRBJ2-2 | . | TRBV28 | 17 | CASSLDKGGWFSGELFF | TGTGCCAGCAGTTTGGATAAAGGGGGTTGGTTTTCCGGGGAGCTGTTTTTT